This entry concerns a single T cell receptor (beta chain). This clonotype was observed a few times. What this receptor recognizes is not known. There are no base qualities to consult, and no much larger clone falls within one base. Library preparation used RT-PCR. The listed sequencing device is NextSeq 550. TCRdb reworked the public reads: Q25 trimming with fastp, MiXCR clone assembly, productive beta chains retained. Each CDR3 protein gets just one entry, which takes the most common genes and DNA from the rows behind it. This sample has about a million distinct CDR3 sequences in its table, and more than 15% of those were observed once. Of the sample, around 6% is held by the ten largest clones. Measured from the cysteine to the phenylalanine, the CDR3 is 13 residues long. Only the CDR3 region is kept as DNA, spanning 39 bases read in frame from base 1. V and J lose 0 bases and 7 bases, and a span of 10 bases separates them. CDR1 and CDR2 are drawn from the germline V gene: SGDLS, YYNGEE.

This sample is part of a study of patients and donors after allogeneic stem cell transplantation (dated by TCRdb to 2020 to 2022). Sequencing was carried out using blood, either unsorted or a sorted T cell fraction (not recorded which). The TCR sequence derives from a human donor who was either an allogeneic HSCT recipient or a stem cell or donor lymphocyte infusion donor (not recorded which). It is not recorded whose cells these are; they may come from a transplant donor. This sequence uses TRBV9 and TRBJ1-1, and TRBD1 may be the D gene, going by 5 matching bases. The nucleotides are TGTGCCAGCAGCGTAGCCGGGGGTGGTGAAGCTTTCTTT. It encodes CASSVAGGGEAFF.